This TCR beta chain was recorded in a study of identical twins. From germline, CDR1 is DFQATT and CDR2 SNEGSKA (reference sequence). The CDR3 is 18 amino acids. V trimming: 3 bases; J trimming: 0 bases; junction bases outside the gene matches: 12. Among all donors, each was a healthy Caucasian. General observations from the study: Modelling underestimated the level of out-of-frame TCR alpha sharing observed in monozygotic twins.

On this clonotype: Its antigen remains unknown.

TCRdb reprocessed the 5' RACE reads with MiXCR, giving one entry per CDR3 protein. The sample records some 760,000 distinct CDR3 sequences, 15% to 20% being singletons. This sample also appeared in a second study, on T cells expressing NK-cell markers. This second study notes: Sorted CD3+CD56-NKG2C+, CD3+CD56+NKG2C+ and CD3+CD56+NKG2C- T cells supplied the TCR beta repertoires. Among the eight sequenced donors, seven tested HCMV-seropositive and one tested seronegative.

This chain links TRBV20-1 with TRBJ2-1; TRBD2 matches 9 bases. The clonotype originates from a woman aged 18-29 years in good health. Sequenced input: PBMCs. CDR3 coding DNA: TGCAGTGCTAGTTCTAGCGGGGTCCCCCACTCCTCCTACAATGAGCAGTTCTTC. Amino acids: CSASSSGVPHSSYNEQFF.